This entry is about one TCR beta chain. The repertoire was sequenced with immunoSEQ multiplex PCR; TCRdb's copy has only in-frame clones and lacks some. The data hold about 110,000 clones, with approximately 94% observed a single time. This CDR3 has 18 residues. This entry comes from a study of T cell responses to AZD1222 COVID-19 vaccine. This specimen was peripheral blood, taken 28 days after the second AZD1222 dose. The rearrangement links TRBV21-1 to TRBJ1-5. TRBV21-1 is deemed a pseudogene. The sequence was obtained from an adult who received the AZD1222 COVID-19 vaccine. CDR3 residues: CASSNLRNTENSNQPQHF. The CDR3 DNA follows: TGTGCCAGCAGCAATTTACGGAACACCGAAAATAGCAATCAGCCCCAGCATTTT.